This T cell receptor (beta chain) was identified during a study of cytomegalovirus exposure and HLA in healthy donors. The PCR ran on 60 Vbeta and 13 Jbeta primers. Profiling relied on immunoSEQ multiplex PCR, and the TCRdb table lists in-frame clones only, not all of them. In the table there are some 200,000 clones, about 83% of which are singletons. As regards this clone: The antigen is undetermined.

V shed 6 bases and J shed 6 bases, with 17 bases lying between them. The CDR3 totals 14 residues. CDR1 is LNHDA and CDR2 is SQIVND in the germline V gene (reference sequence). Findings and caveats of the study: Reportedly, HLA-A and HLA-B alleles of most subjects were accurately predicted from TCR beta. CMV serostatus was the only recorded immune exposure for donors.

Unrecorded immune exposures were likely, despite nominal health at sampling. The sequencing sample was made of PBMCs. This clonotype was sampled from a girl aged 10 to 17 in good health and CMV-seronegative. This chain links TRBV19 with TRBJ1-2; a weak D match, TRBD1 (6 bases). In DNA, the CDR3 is TGTGCCAGTAGCCAATCACAGGGTTTGGATGGCTACACCTTC. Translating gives CASSQSQGLDGYTF.